The 2 T cell receptor beta chains given below trace back to one sample, sequenced in a study of shared clonotypes between healthy human individuals. Method: immunoSEQ multiplex PCR; TCRdb's copy keeps in-frame clones and lacks some. The data contain some 1,600,000 clones, approximately 98% of them singletons. Sequences were obtained from naive CD4+ T cells sorted from blood. Subset reported: CD45RA+ positively selected. The origin of the receptors is a man under 40 in good health.

About this clone itself: At one end the junction does not follow the germline gene, possibly because of a read error. This chain links TRBV19 with TRBJ2-1; 9 bases are shared with TRBD1. CDR3 size: 15 residues. CDR1 is LNHDA, CDR2 SQIVND, per germline (reference sequence). Here the CDR3 DNA reads TGTGCCAGTAGCATAGGGACAGGGATCTTTAATGAGCAGTTCTTC. Protein product: CASSIGTGIFNEQFF.

This sequence joins TRBV2 and TRBJ2-5; 10 bases fit TRBD2. Germline V gene data show CDR1 as SNHLY and CDR2 as FYNNEI. The CDR3 has 16 amino acids. J gave up 5 bases and V 5 bases, and 11 bases lay outside the gene matches. CDR3 in amino acids: CASSRALAGGRETQYF. The CDR3 nucleotides are TGTGCCAGCAGTAGAGCCTTAGCGGGAGGAAGGGAGACCCAGTACTTC.